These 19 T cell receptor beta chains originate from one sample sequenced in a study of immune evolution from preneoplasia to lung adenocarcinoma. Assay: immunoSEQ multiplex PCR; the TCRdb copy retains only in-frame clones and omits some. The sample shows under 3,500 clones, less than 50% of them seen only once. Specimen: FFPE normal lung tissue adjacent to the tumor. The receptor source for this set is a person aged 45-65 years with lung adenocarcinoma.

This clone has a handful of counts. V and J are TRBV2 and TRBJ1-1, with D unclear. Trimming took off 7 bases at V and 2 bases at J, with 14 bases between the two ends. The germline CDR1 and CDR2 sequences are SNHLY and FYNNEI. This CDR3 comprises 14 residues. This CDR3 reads CASTSLPGNTEAFF. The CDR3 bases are TGTGCCAGCACTAGTTTGCCAGGAAACACTGAAGCTTTCTTT.

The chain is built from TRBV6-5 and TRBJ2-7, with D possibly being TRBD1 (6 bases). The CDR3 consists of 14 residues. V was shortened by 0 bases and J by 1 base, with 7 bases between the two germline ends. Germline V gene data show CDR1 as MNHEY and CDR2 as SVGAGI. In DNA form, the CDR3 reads TGTGCCAGCAGTTACTCCGGACAGTCCTACGAGCAGTACTTC. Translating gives CASSYSGQSYEQYF.

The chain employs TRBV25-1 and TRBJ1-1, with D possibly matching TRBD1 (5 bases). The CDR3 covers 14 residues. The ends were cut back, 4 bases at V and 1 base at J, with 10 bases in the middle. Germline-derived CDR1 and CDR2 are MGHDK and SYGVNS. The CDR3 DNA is TGTGCCAGCAGTGCTCAGGGAGGGAACACTGAAGCTTTCTTT. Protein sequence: CASSAQGGNTEAFF. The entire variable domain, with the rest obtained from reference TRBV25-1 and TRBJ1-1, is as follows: EADIYQTPRYLVIGTGKKITLECSQTMGHDKMYWYQQDPGMELHLIHYSYGVNSTEKGDLSSESTVSRIRTEHFPLTLESARPSHTSQYLCASSAQGGNTEAFFGQGTRLTVV.

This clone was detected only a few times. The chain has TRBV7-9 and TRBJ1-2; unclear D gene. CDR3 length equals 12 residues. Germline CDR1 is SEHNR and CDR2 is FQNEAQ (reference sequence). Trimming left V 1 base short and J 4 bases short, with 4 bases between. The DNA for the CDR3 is TGTGCCAGCAGCTTAGGCGGCTATGGCTACACCTTC. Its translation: CASSLGGYGYTF. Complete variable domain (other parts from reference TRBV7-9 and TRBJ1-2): DTGVSQNPRHKITKRGQNVTFRCDPISEHNRLYWYRQTLGQGPEFLTYFQNEAQLEKSRLLSDRFSAERPKGSFSTLEIQRTEQGDSAMYLCASSLGGYGYTFGSGTRLTVV.

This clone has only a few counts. CDR3 coding DNA: TGTGCCACCAGCAGAGATACGGGGGCGCTGAGCTATGGCTACACCTTC. Its protein product is CATSRDTGALSYGYTF. The rearrangement uses TRBV15 and TRBJ1-2; tentative D call: TRBD1 (6 bases). Germline CDR1 LNHNV, CDR2 YYDKDF (reference sequence). V lost 0 bases to trimming and J lost 4 bases, with 15 bases between them. The CDR3 spans 16 residues. The full variable domain, completed using reference TRBV15 and TRBJ1-2, is DAMVIQNPRYQVTQFGKPVTLSCSQTLNHNVMYWYQQKSSQAPKLLFHYYDKDFNNEADTPDNFQSRRPNTSFCFLDIRSPGLGDTAMYLCATSRDTGALSYGYTFGSGTRLTVV.

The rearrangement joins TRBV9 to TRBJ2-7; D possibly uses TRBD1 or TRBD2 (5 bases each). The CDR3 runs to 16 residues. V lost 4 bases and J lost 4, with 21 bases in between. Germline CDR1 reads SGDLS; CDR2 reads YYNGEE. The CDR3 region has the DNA TGTGCCAGCAGCCCTAGGGACCGGGGCTCCTTTTACGAGCAGTACTTC. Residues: CASSPRDRGSFYEQYF. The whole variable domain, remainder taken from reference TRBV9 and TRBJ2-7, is DSGVTQTPKHLITATGQRVTLRCSPRSGDLSVYWYQQSLDQGLQFLIQYYNGEERAKGNILERFSAQQFPDLHSELNLSSLELGDSALYFCASSPRDRGSFYEQYFGPGTRLTVT.

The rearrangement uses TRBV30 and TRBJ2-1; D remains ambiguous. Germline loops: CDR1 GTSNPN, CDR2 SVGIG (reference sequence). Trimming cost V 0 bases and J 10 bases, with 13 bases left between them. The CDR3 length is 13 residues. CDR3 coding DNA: TGTGCCTGGAGTGTACTTCTTGCAGGAGAGCAGTTCTTC. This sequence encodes CAWSVLLAGEQFF.

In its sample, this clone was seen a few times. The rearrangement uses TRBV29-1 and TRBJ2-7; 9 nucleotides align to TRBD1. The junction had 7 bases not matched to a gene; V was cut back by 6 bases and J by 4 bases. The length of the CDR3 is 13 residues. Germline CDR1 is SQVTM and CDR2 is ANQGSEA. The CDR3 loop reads CSVPGQGNYEQYF. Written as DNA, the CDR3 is TGCAGCGTCCCAGGACAGGGGAATTACGAGCAGTACTTC.

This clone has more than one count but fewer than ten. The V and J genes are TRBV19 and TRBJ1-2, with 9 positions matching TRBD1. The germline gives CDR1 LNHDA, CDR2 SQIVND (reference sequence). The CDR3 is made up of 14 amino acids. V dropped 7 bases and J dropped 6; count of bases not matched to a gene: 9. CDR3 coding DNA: TGTGCCAGTAATAACAGGGGGCCGGGCGATGGCTACACCTTC. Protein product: CASNNRGPGDGYTF.

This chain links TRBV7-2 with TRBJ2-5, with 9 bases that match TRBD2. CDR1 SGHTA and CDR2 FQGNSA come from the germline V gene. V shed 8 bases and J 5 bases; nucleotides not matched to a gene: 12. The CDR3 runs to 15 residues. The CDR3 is CASSGLAMIGETQYF. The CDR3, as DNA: TGTGCCAGCTCGGGACTAGCCATGATAGGGGAGACCCAGTACTTC.

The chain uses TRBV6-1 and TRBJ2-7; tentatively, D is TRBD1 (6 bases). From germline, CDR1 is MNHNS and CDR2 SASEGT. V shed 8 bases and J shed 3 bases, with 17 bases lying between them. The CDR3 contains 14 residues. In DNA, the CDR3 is TGTGCCAGCGATATTAGCAGGGGCTTCTACGAGCAGTACTTC. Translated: CASDISRGFYEQYF.

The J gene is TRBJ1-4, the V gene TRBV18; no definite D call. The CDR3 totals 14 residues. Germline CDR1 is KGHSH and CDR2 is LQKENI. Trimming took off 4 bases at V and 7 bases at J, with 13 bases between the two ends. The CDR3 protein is CASSQEFEGEKLFF. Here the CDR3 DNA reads TGTGCCAGCTCACAAGAATTCGAGGGTGAAAAACTGTTTTTT.

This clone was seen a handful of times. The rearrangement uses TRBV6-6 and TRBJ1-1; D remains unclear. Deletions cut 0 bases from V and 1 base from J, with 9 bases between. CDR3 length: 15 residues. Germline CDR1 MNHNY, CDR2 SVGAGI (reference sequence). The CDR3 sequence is CASSYSLQTNTEAFF. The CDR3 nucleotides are TGTGCCAGCAGTTACTCACTCCAGACGAACACTGAAGCTTTCTTT.

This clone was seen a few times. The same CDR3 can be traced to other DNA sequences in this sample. The CDR3 DNA reads TGTGCCAGTAGTATGACAGGGGTAACTGAAGCTTTCTTT. Translated: CASSMTGVTEAFF. The rearrangement joins TRBV19 to TRBJ1-1; 8 bases line up with TRBD1. The germline CDR1 and CDR2 sequences are LNHDA and SQIVND (reference sequence). The V gene end was trimmed by 3 bases and the J gene end by 5 bases; junction bases not matched to a gene: 2. The CDR3 is 13 residues long.

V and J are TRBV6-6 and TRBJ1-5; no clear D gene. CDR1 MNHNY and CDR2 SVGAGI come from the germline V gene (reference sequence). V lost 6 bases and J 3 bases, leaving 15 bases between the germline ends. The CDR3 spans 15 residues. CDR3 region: CASSSGRPYNQPQHF. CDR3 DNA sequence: TGTGCCAGCAGCTCAGGTAGGCCGTACAATCAGCCCCAGCATTTT.

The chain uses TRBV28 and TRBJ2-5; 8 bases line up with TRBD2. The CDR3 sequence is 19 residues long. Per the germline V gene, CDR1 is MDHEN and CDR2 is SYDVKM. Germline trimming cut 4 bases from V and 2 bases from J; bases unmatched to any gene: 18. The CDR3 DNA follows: TGTGCCAGCAGTTCCCTAACGGGAAGGGGACTAGTAGTACAAGAGACCCAGTACTTC. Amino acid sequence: CASSSLTGRGLVVQETQYF. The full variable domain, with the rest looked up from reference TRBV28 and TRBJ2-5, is DVKVTQSSRYLVKRTGEKVFLECVQDMDHENMFWYRQDPGLGLRLIYFSYDVKMKEKGDIPEGYSVSREKKERFSLILESASTNQTSMYLCASSSLTGRGLVVQETQYFGPGTRLLVL.

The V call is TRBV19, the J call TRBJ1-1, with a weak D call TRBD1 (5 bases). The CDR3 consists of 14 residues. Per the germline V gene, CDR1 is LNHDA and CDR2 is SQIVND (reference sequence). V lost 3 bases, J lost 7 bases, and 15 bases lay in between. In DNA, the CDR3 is TGTGCCAGTAGTATCCGGACAAGGGTCTTTGAAGCTTTCTTT. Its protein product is CASSIRTRVFEAFF.

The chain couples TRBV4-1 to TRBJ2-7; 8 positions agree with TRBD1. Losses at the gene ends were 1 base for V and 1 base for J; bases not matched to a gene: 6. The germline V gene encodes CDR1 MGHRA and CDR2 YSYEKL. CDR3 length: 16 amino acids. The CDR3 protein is CASSQAGTGRSYEQYF. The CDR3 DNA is TGCGCCAGCAGCCAAGCGGGGACAGGACGATCCTACGAGCAGTACTTC.

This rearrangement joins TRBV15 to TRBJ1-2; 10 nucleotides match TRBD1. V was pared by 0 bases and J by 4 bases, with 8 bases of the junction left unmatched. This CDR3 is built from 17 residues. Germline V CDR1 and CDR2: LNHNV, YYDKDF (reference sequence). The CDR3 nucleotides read TGTGCCACCAGCAGAGATCTAGGACAGGGGGAACGCTATGGCTACACCTTC. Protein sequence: CATSRDLGQGERYGYTF. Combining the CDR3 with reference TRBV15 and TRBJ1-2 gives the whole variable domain DAMVIQNPRYQVTQFGKPVTLSCSQTLNHNVMYWYQQKSSQAPKLLFHYYDKDFNNEADTPDNFQSRRPNTSFCFLDIRSPGLGDTAMYLCATSRDLGQGERYGYTFGSGTRLTVV.